The next 7 T cell receptor beta chains were all read from a single sample in a study of beta chain features in type 1 diabetes. Findings and limits, study-wide: Type 1 diabetes patients had moderately but significantly shorter TCRB CDR3s in all four CD4+ subsets.

Antigen specificity for these receptors is unknown. Every bit of the isolated RNA underwent reverse transcription, so sequencing read expressed TCRB transcripts. Repertoires were generated with immunoSEQ multiplex PCR, while TCRdb's copy carries only in-frame clones and drops some. The sample includes some 660,000 clones, around 15% of them seen just once. The sample comprised naive CD4+ T cells from blood. These receptors were taken from a man younger than 30 with type 1 diabetes.

The chain joins TRBV28 to TRBJ2-1, with D possibly TRBD2 on 7 matching bases. V shed 6 bases and J shed 16 bases, with 19 bases lying between them. Germline V lookup: CDR1 MDHEN, CDR2 SYDVKM. The CDR3 runs 12 residues. The CDR3 sequence: CASSPLGGGHFF. The CDR3 nucleotides are TGTGCCAGCAGCCCTTTGGGGGGGGGCCATTTCTTC. The entire variable domain, with the rest obtained from reference TRBV28 and TRBJ2-1, is as follows: DVKVTQSSRYLVKRTGEKVFLECVQDMDHENMFWYRQDPGLGLRLIYFSYDVKMKEKGDIPEGYSVSREKKERFSLILESASTNQTSMYLCASSPLGGGHFFGPGTRLTVL.

The CDR3 region has the DNA TGTGCCAGCAGTCCTACTAGCGGATACAATGAGCAGTTCTTC. Encoded protein: CASSPTSGYNEQFF. V gene TRBV28 combines with J gene TRBJ2-1, with TRBD2 matching 8 bases. The J segment lost 4 bases and the V segment lost 5 bases, leaving 4 bases of the junction unmatched. From germline, CDR1 is MDHEN and CDR2 SYDVKM. This CDR3 has 14 residues.

This clone was seen a few times. The rearrangement links TRBV9 to TRBJ2-1; D might be TRBD2 (5 bases). The CDR3 extends over 16 amino acids. Germline CDR1 reads SGDLS; CDR2 reads YYNGEE. V shed 2 bases and J shed 9 bases, with 21 bases lying between them. The CDR3 DNA reads TGTGCCAGCAGCGTGGGAGCAACAGTGTCCGCAACTGAGCAGTTCTTC. Amino acid sequence: CASSVGATVSATEQFF.

This clone was detected a few times. CDR3 loop: CASSPFQLNTEAFF. The CDR3 region has the DNA TGTGCCAGCTCACCATTTCAGCTGAACACTGAAGCTTTCTTT. This rearrangement joins TRBV18 to TRBJ1-1; D is unresolved. The CDR3 spans 14 residues. V was shortened by 2 bases and J by 0 bases, with 7 bases between the two germline ends. The germline V gene encodes CDR1 KGHSH and CDR2 LQKENI.

The rearrangement joins TRBV9 to TRBJ2-3; D remains ambiguous. The ends were cut back, 6 bases at V and 3 bases at J, with 5 bases in the middle. The CDR3 length is 11 residues. Germline V lookup: CDR1 SGDLS, CDR2 YYNGEE. In DNA, the CDR3 is TGTGCCAGCAAGGGAACAGATACGCAGTATTTT. It specifies CASKGTDTQYF. The full variable domain, in which reference TRBV9 and TRBJ2-3 provide the parts outside the CDR3, is DSGVTQTPKHLITATGQRVTLRCSPRSGDLSVYWYQQSLDQGLQFLIQYYNGEERAKGNILERFSAQQFPDLHSELNLSSLELGDSALYFCASKGTDTQYFGPGTRLTVL.

The CDR3 sequence: CASPRETTSTDTQYF. In nucleotides, the CDR3 is TGTGCCAGCCCCCGTGAAACTACTAGCACAGATACGCAGTATTTT. This chain connects TRBV18 to TRBJ2-3; D is ambiguous. The V end lost 8 bases, the J end lost 0 bases, and 15 bases lay between the germline ends. The CDR3 contains 15 residues. CDR1 and CDR2 from the germline V gene are KGHSH and LQKENI. Using reference TRBV18 and TRBJ2-3 for the parts outside the CDR3, the full variable domain is NAGVMQNPRHLVRRRGQEARLRCSPMKGHSHVYWYRQLPEEGLKFMVYLQKENIIDESGMPKERFSAEFPKEGPSILRIQQVVRGDSAAYFCASPRETTSTDTQYFGPGTRLTVL.

This clone was found a few times. V is TRBV25-1 and J is TRBJ2-5; 7 nucleotides agree with TRBD2. The germline CDR1 and CDR2 sequences are MGHDK and SYGVNS. The V and J ends lost 10 bases and 0 bases, in that order; junction bases with no gene match: 2. This CDR3 spans 12 amino acids. The CDR3 is CATSGDQETQYF. The CDR3 region has the DNA TGTGCCACCAGCGGGGACCAAGAGACCCAGTACTTC.